This TCR beta chain was documented in a study of blood T cell repertoires in COVID-19. The wider study: Samples taken during acute and convalescent COVID-19 were collected in the United States, Italy and Spain. From T cells, B-cell-depleted T cells, or PBMCs came the material, which was cDNA or gDNA.

This study enrolled people aged about 18 to 90 from under 25 US geographic areas. Original analysis: Estimation of nucleated cell counts relied on the amplification of reference gene primers. Generated by immunoSEQ multiplex PCR, the TCRdb table keeps only in-frame clones and is missing some. D and trimming were read from the DNA, whereas the V and J calls and clone size are those reported in that table. The table records about 220,000 clones, 90% of them present only once. Sample: PBMCs or T cells enriched from blood (not recorded which). The receptor's source is a man aged 25-45 years who had been exposed to COVID-19.

CDR3 DNA: TGTGCCAGTAGTATGGGGCGCGCCACAAGGAACACCATATATTTT. Encoded protein: CASSMGRATRNTIYF. The gene calls are TRBV19 and TRBJ1-3, with a tentative D call TRBD1 (5 bases). The CDR3 is 15 residues long. Germline CDR1 LNHDA, CDR2 SQIVND (reference sequence). Trimming removed 3 bases at V and 7 bases at J, with 16 bases between.